This is a list of T cell receptor beta chains from one sample in a study of T cell responses to AZD1222 COVID-19 vaccine. TCRdb's table, derived via immunoSEQ multiplex PCR, lists solely in-frame clones and lacks some. The sample consists of around 180,000 clones, 94% of them appearing once. Sequenced here: peripheral blood, sampled 28 days after the second AZD1222 dose. These receptors all stem from an adult who received the AZD1222 COVID-19 vaccine. Both conserved end residues are part of each CDR3. The D gene is left open where the match is weak. A clone size is listed for some rows: how often the clone was seen (once, few, many), or a class if it is expanded.

TRBV7-9,TRBD2,TRBJ2-7,once,CASSVRTSGGLSYEQYF,TGTGCCAGCAGCGTGAGGACTAGCGGGGGCCTCTCCTACGAGCAGTACTTC
TRBV9,.,TRBJ2-1,once,CASSVAPSSYNEQFF,TGTGCCAGCAGCGTAGCCCCGAGCTCCTACAATGAGCAGTTCTTC
TRBV25-1,.,TRBJ1-1,.,CASHLKGGVTEAFF,TGTGCCAGCCACTTAAAAGGGGGAGTCACTGAAGCTTTCTTT
TRBV28,.,TRBJ2-1,.,CASSSYSGAPYNEQFF,TGTGCCAGCAGTTCATACTCCGGGGCTCCTTACAATGAGCAGTTCTTC
TRBV7-2,.,TRBJ1-1,.,CASSFTPRLATEAFF,TGTGCCAGCAGCTTTACCCCTCGTTTGGCCACTGAAGCTTTCTTT
TRBV20-1,.,TRBJ2-7,.,CSAGQIYEQYF,TGCAGTGCAGGACAGATCTACGAGCAGTACTTC
TRBV5-4,.,TRBJ2-3,.,CASSPLNRADTQYF,TGTGCCAGCAGCCCCCTTAACAGGGCGGATACGCAGTATTTT
TRBV19,.,TRBJ2-1,.,CASSIQGLYEQFF,TGTGCCAGTAGTATACAGGGCTTGTATGAGCAGTTCTTC
TRBV6-5,.,TRBJ1-1,.,CASRLQAANTEAFF,TGTGCCAGCAGACTACAGGCTGCGAACACTGAAGCTTTCTTT
TRBV10-3,.,TRBJ1-3,.,CAISRRDYTIYF,TGTGCCATCAGTCGAAGGGACTACACCATATATTTT
TRBV2,.,TRBJ2-1,.,CARGQHNEQFF,TGTGCCAGGGGACAACACAATGAGCAGTTCTTC
TRBV7-9,TRBD1,TRBJ1-1,.,CASSWNRGRAEAFF,TGTGCCAGCAGCTGGAACAGGGGGCGAGCTGAAGCTTTCTTT
TRBV6-5,.,TRBJ2-1,.,CASSLASSSYNEQFF,TGTGCCAGCAGTTTAGCGTCAAGCTCCTACAATGAGCAGTTCTTC
TRBV19,.,TRBJ1-2,.,CASSWGGNYGYTF,TGTGCCAGTAGTTGGGGGGGGAACTATGGCTACACCTTC
TRBV28,.,TRBJ1-1,.,CASSSNRAAFF,TGTGCCAGCAGTAGCAACAGGGCGGCTTTCTTT
TRBV7-2,TRBD2,TRBJ2-3,.,CASSLSGGLTDTQYF,TGTGCCAGCAGCCTGAGCGGGGGGCTCACAGATACGCAGTATTTT
TRBV2,.,TRBJ1-1,.,CASKSQGKIVNTEAFF,TGTGCCAGCAAGTCTCAGGGGAAAATCGTGAACACTGAAGCTTTCTTT
TRBV12-5,.,TRBJ2-5,.,CASGPKQGGIFHRGETQYF,TGTGCTAGTGGCCCTAAACAGGGGGGGATTTTTCATAGGGGAGAGACCCAGTACTTC
TRBV7-6,.,TRBJ2-7,.,CASSLLGGIDEQYF,TGTGCCAGCAGCTTACTTGGGGGTATCGACGAGCAGTACTTC
TRBV4-1,TRBD2,TRBJ2-7,.,CASSRASGDAARYEQYF,TGCGCCAGCAGCCGGGCTAGCGGGGACGCTGCCCGCTACGAGCAGTACTTC
TRBV7-8,.,TRBJ1-1,.,CASSAQRQTNTEAFF,TGTGCCAGCAGCGCCCAACGACAGACGAACACTGAAGCTTTCTTT
TRBV9,TRBD2,TRBJ2-3,.,CASSDDGRFTDTQYF,TGTGCCAGCAGCGATGACGGGAGGTTCACAGATACGCAGTATTTT
TRBV6-6,TRBD1,TRBJ1-5,.,CASSTPGQVIGAQHF,TGTGCCAGCAGTACCCCGGGACAGGTTATCGGGGCCCAGCATTTT
TRBV18,TRBD2,TRBJ2-1,once,CASSPSQLAGVGYEQFF,TGTGCCAGCTCACCCTCTCAACTAGCGGGAGTTGGCTATGAGCAGTTCTTC
TRBV4-1,.,TRBJ1-1,once,CASSQAARINF,TGCGCCAGCAGCCAAGCCGCCCGGATCAATTTT
TRBV6-5,.,TRBJ2-7,.,CASSYSTSPRYEQYF,TGTGCCAGCAGTTACTCGACTTCTCCACGATACGAGCAGTACTTC
TRBV9,.,TRBJ1-1,.,CASSVVTNTEAFF,TGTGCCAGCAGCGTAGTCACCAACACTGAAGCTTTCTTT
TRBV28,.,TRBJ1-4,.,CASSSGGPKVGKLFF,TGTGCCAGCTCCTCCGGGGGCCCGAAAGTGGGGAAACTGTTTTTT
TRBV6-5,TRBD1,TRBJ1-2,.,CASSYSRQGNGYTF,TGTGCCAGCAGTTACTCTAGACAGGGGAACGGCTACACCTTC
TRBV19,.,TRBJ1-1,once,CASTEWAVRTEAFF,TGTGCCAGTACCGAATGGGCGGTTCGTACTGAAGCTTTCTTT
TRBV28,.,TRBJ2-7,.,CASSLPAGSEQYF,TGTGCCAGCAGTTTGCCCGCAGGGAGTGAGCAGTACTTC
TRBV7-9,.,TRBJ1-4,few,CASSPQIEGRRVEKLFF,TGTGCCAGCAGTCCCCAGATCGAGGGGCGGAGGGTTGAAAAACTGTTTTTT
TRBV5-6,.,TRBJ1-1,once,CASSSVGTYTEAFF,TGTGCCAGCAGCTCGGTTGGGACGTACACTGAAGCTTTCTTT
TRBV3-1/TRBV3-2,TRBD2,TRBJ2-4,.,CASSPQRGRIQYF,TGTGCCAGCAGTCCCCAGCGGGGCCGCATTCAGTACTTC
TRBV28,.,TRBJ2-7,.,CASSLPTVSSYEQYF,TGTGCCAGCAGTTTACCGACCGTTTCCTCCTACGAGCAGTACTTC
TRBV19,.,TRBJ1-1,.,CASSIWDPNTEAFF,TGTGCCAGTAGTATATGGGACCCGAACACTGAAGCTTTCTTT
TRBV18,.,TRBJ1-1,.,CASSPPEVGGRRAFF,TGTGCCAGCTCACCACCAGAGGTCGGGGGGCGAAGGGCTTTCTTT
TRBV5-1,.,TRBJ1-1,.,CASSLTGMNTEAFF,TGCGCCAGCAGCTTGACGGGAATGAACACTGAAGCTTTCTTT
TRBV5-5,.,TRBJ1-1,.,CASRQMNTEAFF,TGTGCCAGCAGACAGATGAACACTGAAGCTTTCTTT
TRBV2,TRBD1,TRBJ1-4,.,CASIPGQGPTNEKLFF,TGTGCCAGCATCCCGGGACAGGGGCCAACTAATGAAAAACTGTTTTTT
TRBV5-5,.,TRBJ1-1,once,CASSFRRQGIRDTEAFF,TGTGCCAGCAGCTTTAGACGTCAGGGAATACGGGACACTGAAGCTTTCTTT
TRBV19,.,TRBJ1-1,.,CATAGSWETEAFF,TGTGCCACAGCAGGGAGTTGGGAGACTGAAGCTTTCTTT
TRBV7-8,.,TRBJ2-7,once,CASSLDRRRNEQYF,TGTGCCAGCAGCTTAGATCGTCGGCGGAACGAGCAGTACTTC
TRBV19,TRBD2,TRBJ2-1,.,CASSIAGGSYNEQFF,TGTGCCAGTAGTATTGCGGGGGGCTCCTACAATGAGCAGTTCTTC
TRBV5-1,.,TRBJ2-3,.,CASSHGRVSTDTQYF,TGCGCCAGCAGCCACGGACGAGTTAGCACAGATACGCAGTATTTT
TRBV7-7,TRBD2,TRBJ2-2,few,CASSLAGGRDTGELFF,TGTGCCAGCAGTTTGGCGGGGGGCCGGGACACCGGGGAGCTGTTTTTT
TRBV5-8,.,TRBJ1-1,.,CASSFNGGGNTEAFF,TGTGCCAGCAGCTTTAATGGTGGGGGGAACACTGAAGCTTTCTTT
TRBV29-1,TRBD2,TRBJ2-5,.,CSVVPSGRAPETQYF,TGCAGCGTTGTCCCTAGCGGGAGGGCCCCAGAGACCCAGTACTTC
TRBV19,.,TRBJ2-1,once,CASSIISGGSYNEQFF,TGTGCCAGTAGTATCATTAGTGGGGGTTCCTACAATGAGCAGTTCTTC
TRBV19,TRBD2,TRBJ2-1,.,CASSLLAGGPNEQFF,TGTGCCAGTAGTCTCCTAGCGGGAGGACCCAATGAGCAGTTCTTC
TRBV19,TRBD2,TRBJ2-3,.,CASSPGGSGGARFADTQYF,TGTGCCAGTAGCCCCGGGGGTAGCGGGGGGGCGAGGTTTGCAGATACGCAGTATTTT
TRBV27,TRBD1,TRBJ1-1,.,CASRKQGSLLGTEAFF,TGTGCCAGCAGAAAACAGGGGTCCCTTTTGGGGACTGAAGCTTTCTTT
TRBV10-3,.,TRBJ2-1,.,CAISEGQPNEQFF,TGTGCCATCAGTGAGGGACAGCCCAATGAGCAGTTCTTC
TRBV19,TRBD1,TRBJ2-7,once,CASSTGQGNYEQYF,TGTGCCAGTAGTACGGGACAGGGGAACTACGAGCAGTACTTC
TRBV19,.,TRBJ1-3,.,CASKSADSGNTIYF,TGTGCCAGTAAATCGGCAGACTCTGGAAACACCATATATTTT
TRBV7-3,.,TRBJ2-7,.,CASSPTRAPDYEQYF,TGTGCCAGCAGTCCCACTAGGGCCCCAGACTACGAGCAGTACTTC
TRBV5-1,.,TRBJ2-7,once,CASSLASNTYEQYF,TGCGCCAGCAGCTTGGCCAGTAATACCTACGAGCAGTACTTC
TRBV7-9,TRBD2,TRBJ2-1,.,CASSLIGEGSYNEQFF,TGTGCCAGCAGCTTAATCGGGGAGGGCTCCTACAATGAGCAGTTCTTC
TRBV11-2,.,TRBJ2-2,.,CASSLSNTNTGELFF,TGTGCCAGCAGCCTCTCAAACACGAACACCGGGGAGCTGTTTTTT